This T cell receptor (beta chain) was sequenced for a study of blood T cells in healthy people across ages. Regarding the study as a whole: Measured against age, TCR beta diversity per million T cells decreased in a roughly linear manner. A greater number of naive CD4+ cells and higher diversity distinguished long-lived donors from aged donors.

The table lists this clonotype with a few counts. Its antigen remains unidentified. The CDR3 spans 17 residues. The germline V gene encodes CDR1 SNHLY and CDR2 FYNNEI. J was trimmed by 3 bases and V by 8 bases; bases with no gene match: 10. With a J-beta primer mix and a sample-barcoded 5' primer, a second PCR ran about 7 to 12 cycles. Every cDNA molecule bore a tag from a template-switch adaptor containing 12 random nucleotides. From each sample, at least 2.5 million paired-end reads containing CDR3 were obtained. MiXCR was run by TCRdb on the 5' RACE reads, yielding one entry per CDR3 protein. The sample yields roughly 1,700,000 distinct CDR3 sequences, about 28% seen once.

This rearrangement joins TRBV2 to TRBJ2-6, with 10 bases aligning to TRBD1. The specimen sequenced was blood. The sequence came from a woman aged 25 to 45 in good health. In nucleotides, the CDR3 is TGTGCCAGCCGGAGGGGGACAGGGGATGTTGGGGCCAACGTCCTGACTTTC. Translating it yields CASRRGTGDVGANVLTF.